Detailed here is one T cell receptor (beta chain). Its matching antigen is unknown. Sample time point: time of PML onset. This specimen belongs to a study of multiple sclerosis patients with progressive multifocal leukoencephalopathy. General observations from the study: Most PML patients had lower entropy, suggesting less diverse TRB repertoires.

CDR3 length: 13 amino acids. Deletions cut 4 bases from V and 5 bases from J, with 9 bases between. CDR1 is SGHRS, CDR2 YFSETQ, per germline. Sequencing was at survey level. Repertoires were generated with immunoSEQ multiplex PCR, while TCRdb's copy carries only in-frame clones and drops some. This sample has approximately 31,000 clones, with roughly 90% found just once. The sequence was collected from a human donor with progressive multifocal leukoencephalopathy. This material consisted of PBMCs, taken from a patient treated with natalizumab. The chain links TRBV5-1 to TRBJ2-2; possibly TRBD2 for D (5 bases). The CDR3 region is CASSGEGTGELFF. CDR3 in DNA: TGCGCCAGCAGCGGCGAGGGTACCGGGGAGCTGTTTTTT.